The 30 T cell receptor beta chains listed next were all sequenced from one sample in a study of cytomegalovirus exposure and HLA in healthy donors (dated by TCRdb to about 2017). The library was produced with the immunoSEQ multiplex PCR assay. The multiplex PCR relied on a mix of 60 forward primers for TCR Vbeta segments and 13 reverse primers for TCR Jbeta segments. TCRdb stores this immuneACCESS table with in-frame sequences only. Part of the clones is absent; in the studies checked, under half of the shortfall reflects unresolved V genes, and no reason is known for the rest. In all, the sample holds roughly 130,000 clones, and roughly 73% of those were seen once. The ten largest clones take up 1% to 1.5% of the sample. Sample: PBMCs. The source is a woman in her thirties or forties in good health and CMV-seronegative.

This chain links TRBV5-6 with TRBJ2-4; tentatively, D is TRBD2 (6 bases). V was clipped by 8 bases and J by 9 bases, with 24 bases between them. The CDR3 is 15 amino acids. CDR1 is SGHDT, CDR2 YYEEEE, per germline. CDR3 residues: CASKTSGTLGGIQYF. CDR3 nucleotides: TGTGCCAGTAAAACCTCCGGGACTCTAGGCGGCATTCAGTACTTC.

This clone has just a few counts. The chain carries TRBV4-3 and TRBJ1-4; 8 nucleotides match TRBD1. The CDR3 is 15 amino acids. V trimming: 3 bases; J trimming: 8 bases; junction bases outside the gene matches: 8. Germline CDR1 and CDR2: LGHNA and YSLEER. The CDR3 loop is CASSQRQGRGEKLFF. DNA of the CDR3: TGCGCCAGCAGCCAGAGACAGGGGAGAGGAGAAAAACTGTTTTTT.

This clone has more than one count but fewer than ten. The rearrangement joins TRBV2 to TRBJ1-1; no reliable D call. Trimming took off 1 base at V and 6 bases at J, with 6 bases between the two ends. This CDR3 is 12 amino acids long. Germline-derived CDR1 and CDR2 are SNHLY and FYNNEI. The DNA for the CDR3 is TGTGCCAGCAGTGAAGAGCCTCCTGAAGCTTTCTTT. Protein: CASSEEPPEAFF.

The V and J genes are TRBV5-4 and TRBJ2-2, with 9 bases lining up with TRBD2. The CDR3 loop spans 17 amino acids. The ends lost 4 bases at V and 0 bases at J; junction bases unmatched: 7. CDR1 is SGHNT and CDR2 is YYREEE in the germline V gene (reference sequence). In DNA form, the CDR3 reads TGTGCCAGCAGCCCGGGACTAGCAGCCACGAACACCGGGGAGCTGTTTTTT. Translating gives CASSPGLAATNTGELFF.

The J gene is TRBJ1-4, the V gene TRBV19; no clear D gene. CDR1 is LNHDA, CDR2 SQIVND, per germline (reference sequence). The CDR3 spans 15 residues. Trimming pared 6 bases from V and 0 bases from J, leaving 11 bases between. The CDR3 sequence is CASRRAGATNEKLFF. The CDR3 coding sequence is TGTGCCAGTAGGAGGGCCGGTGCAACTAATGAAAAACTGTTTTTT. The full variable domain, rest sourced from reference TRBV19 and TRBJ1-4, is DGGITQSPKYLFRKEGQNVTLSCEQNLNHDAMYWYRQDPGQGLRLIYYSQIVNDFQKGDIAEGYSVSREKKESFPLTVTSAQKNPTAFYLCASRRAGATNEKLFFGSGTQLSVL.

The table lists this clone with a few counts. The CDR3 spells CASSQDAGVNTEAFF. The CDR3 coding sequence is TGCGCCAGCAGCCAGGACGCGGGGGTGAACACTGAAGCTTTCTTT. J is TRBJ1-1 and V is TRBV4-1, with D possibly matching TRBD1 (5 bases). The CDR3 spans 15 residues. CDR1 and CDR2 from the germline V gene are MGHRA and YSYEKL. V shed 3 bases and J shed 0 bases, with 11 bases lying between them.

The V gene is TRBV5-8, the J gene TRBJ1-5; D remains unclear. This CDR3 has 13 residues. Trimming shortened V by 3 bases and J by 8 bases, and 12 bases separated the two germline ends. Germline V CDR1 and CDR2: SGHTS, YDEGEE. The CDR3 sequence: CASSSSRGKPQHF. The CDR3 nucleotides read TGTGCCAGCAGCTCCTCGCGGGGAAAGCCCCAGCATTTT. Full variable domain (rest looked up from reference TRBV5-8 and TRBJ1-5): EAGVTQSPTHLIKTRGQQATLRCSPISGHTSVYWYQQALGLGLQFLLWYDEGEERNRGNFPPRFSGRQFPNYSSELNVNALELEDSALYLCASSSSRGKPQHFGDGTRLSIL.

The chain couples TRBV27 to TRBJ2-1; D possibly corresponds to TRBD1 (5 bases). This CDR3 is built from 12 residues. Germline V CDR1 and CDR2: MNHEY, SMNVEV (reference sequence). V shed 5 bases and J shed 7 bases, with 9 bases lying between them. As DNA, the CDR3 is TGTGCCAGCAGTCCCGGACAAAATGAGCAGTTCTTC. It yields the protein CASSPGQNEQFF.

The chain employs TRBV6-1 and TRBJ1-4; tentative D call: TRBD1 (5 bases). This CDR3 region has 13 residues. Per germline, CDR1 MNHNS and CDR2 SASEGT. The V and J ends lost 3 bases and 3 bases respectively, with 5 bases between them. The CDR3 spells CASSDRANEKLFF. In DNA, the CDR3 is TGTGCCAGCAGTGACAGGGCTAATGAAAAACTGTTTTTT.

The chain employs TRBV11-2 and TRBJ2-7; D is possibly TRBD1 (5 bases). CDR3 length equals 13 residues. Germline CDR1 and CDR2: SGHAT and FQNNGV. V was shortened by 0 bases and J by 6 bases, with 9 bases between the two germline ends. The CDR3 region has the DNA TGTGCCAGCAGCTTAGAAGACAGTTTCGAGCAGTACGTC. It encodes CASSLEDSFEQYV.

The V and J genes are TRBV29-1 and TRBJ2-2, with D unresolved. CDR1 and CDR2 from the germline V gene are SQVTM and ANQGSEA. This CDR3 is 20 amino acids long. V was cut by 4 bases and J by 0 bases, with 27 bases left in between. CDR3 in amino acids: CSVVYLTPNRLTSNTGELFF. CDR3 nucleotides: TGCAGCGTTGTATACCTAACGCCAAATAGACTCACCTCGAACACCGGGGAGCTGTTTTTT.

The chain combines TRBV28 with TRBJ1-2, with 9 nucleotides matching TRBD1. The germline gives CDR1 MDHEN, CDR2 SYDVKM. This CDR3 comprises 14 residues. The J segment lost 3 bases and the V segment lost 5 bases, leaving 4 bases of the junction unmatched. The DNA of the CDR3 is TGTGCCAGCAGTCTACAGGGGGCGGACTATGGCTACACCTTC. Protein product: CASSLQGADYGYTF.

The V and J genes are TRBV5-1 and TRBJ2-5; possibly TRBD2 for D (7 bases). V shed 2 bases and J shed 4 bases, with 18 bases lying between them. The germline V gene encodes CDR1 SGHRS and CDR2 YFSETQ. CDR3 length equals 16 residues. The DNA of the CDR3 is TGCGCCAGCAGCTTCCGTGGAGGGGGGGCCGGAGAGACCCAGTACTTC. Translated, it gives CASSFRGGGAGETQYF.

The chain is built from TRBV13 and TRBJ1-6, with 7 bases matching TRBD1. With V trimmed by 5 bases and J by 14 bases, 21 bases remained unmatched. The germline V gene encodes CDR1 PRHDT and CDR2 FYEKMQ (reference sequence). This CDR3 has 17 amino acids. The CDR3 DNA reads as TGTGCCAGCAGCGCCCAGGACAGGCCCAGACCCCGCGGAACCCTCCACTTT. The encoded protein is CASSAQDRPRPRGTLHF.

The DNA of the CDR3 is TGTGCCAGCAGCCCTAGACGGGACAGCCCTAGCACAGATACGCAGTATTTT. This encodes CASSPRRDSPSTDTQYF. The chain combines TRBV11-1 with TRBJ2-3, with 7 bases lining up with TRBD1. Germline CDR1 is SGHAT and CDR2 is FQDESV (reference sequence). This CDR3 is 17 amino acids long. After removal of 5 bases from V and 0 bases from J, the junction contained 11 bases not matched to a gene.

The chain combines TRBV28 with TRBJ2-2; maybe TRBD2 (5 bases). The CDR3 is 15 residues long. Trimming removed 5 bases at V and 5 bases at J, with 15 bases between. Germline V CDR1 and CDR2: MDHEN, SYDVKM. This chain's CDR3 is CASSVSGWITGELFF. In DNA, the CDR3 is TGTGCCAGCAGTGTCAGCGGATGGATAACCGGGGAGCTGTTTTTT. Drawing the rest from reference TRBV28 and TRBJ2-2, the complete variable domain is DVKVTQSSRYLVKRTGEKVFLECVQDMDHENMFWYRQDPGLGLRLIYFSYDVKMKEKGDIPEGYSVSREKKERFSLILESASTNQTSMYLCASSVSGWITGELFFGEGSRLTVL.

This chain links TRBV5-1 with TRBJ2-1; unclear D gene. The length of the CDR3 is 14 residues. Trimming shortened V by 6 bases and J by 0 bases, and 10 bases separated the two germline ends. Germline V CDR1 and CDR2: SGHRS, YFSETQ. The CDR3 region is CASTLLSSYNEQFF. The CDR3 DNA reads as TGCGCCAGCACCCTACTCTCCTCCTACAATGAGCAGTTCTTC.

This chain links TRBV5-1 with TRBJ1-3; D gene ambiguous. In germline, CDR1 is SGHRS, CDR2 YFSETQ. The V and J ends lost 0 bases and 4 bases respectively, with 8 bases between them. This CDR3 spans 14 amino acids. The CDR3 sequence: CASSLDRRGNTIYF. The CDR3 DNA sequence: TGCGCCAGCAGCTTGGACAGAAGAGGAAACACCATATATTTT.

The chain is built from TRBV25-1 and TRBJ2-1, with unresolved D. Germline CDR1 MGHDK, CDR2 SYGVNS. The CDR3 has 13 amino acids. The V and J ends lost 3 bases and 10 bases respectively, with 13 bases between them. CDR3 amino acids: CASSDPERSEQFF. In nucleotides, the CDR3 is TGTGCCAGCAGTGATCCCGAGAGGAGCGAGCAGTTCTTC.

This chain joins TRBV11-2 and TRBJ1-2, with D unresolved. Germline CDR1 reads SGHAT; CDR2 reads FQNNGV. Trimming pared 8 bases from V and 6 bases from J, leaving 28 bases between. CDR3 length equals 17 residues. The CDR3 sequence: CASGPLRSQPKANGYTF. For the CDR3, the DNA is TGTGCCAGCGGTCCCCTCCGGAGCCAGCCGAAGGCCAATGGCTACACCTTC.

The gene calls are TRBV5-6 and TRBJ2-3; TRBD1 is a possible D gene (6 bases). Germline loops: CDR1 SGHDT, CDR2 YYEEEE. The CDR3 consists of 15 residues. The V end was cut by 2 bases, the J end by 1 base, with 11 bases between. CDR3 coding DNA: TGTGCCAGCAGCTTTGAGGGGGACGGCACAGATACGCAGTATTTT. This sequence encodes CASSFEGDGTDTQYF.

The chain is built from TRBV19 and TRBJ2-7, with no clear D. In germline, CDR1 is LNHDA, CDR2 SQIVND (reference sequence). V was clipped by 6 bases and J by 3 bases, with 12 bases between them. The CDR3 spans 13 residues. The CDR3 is CASSRVFDYEQYF. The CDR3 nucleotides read TGTGCCAGTAGCCGAGTGTTTGACTACGAGCAGTACTTC.

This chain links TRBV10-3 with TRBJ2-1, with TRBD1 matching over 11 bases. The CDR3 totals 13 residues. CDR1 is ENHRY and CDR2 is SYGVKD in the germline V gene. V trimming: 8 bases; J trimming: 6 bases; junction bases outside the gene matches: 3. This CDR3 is CAIRDRGGNEQFF. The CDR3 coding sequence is TGTGCCATCCGGGACAGGGGGGGCAATGAGCAGTTCTTC.

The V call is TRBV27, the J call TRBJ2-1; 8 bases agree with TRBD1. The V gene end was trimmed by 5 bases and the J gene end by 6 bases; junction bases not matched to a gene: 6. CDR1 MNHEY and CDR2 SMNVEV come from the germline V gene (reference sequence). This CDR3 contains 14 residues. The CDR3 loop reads CASSPGGALNEQFF. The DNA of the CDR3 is TGTGCCAGCAGTCCAGGGGGCGCACTCAATGAGCAGTTCTTC.

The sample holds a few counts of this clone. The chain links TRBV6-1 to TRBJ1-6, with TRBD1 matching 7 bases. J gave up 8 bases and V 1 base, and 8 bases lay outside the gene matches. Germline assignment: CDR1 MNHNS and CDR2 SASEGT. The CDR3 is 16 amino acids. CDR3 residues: CASSEGFAGGHSPLHF. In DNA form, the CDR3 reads TGTGCCAGCAGTGAAGGGTTCGCAGGGGGGCATTCACCCCTCCACTTT.

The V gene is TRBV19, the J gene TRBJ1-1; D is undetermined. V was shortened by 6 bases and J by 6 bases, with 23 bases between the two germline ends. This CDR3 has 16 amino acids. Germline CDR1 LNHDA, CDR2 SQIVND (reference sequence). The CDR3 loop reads CASSPLGELHRAEAFF. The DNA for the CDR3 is TGTGCCAGTAGCCCCCTTGGGGAGCTGCACAGAGCTGAAGCTTTCTTT.

CDR3 protein: CASSPNRGGVGTDTQYF. In DNA, the CDR3 is TGTGCCAGCAGCCCAAACAGGGGAGGCGTTGGCACAGATACGCAGTATTTT. This chain uses TRBV7-6 with TRBJ2-3, with D perhaps TRBD1 (7 bases). The CDR3 loop spans 17 amino acids. V dropped 5 bases and J dropped 1 base, with 19 bases sitting between them. Germline V gene sequence: CDR1 SGHVS, CDR2 FNYEAQ.

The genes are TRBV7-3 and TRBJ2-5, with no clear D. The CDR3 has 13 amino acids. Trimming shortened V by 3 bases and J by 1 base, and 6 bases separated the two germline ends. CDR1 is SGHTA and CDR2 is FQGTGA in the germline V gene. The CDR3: CASSLRLQETQYF. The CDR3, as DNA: TGTGCCAGCAGCTTGCGCCTCCAAGAGACCCAGTACTTC. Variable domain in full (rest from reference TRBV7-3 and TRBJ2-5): GAGVSQTPSNKVTEKGKYVELRCDPISGHTALYWYRQSLGQGPEFLIYFQGTGAADDSGLPNDRFFAVRPEGSVSTLKIQRTERGDSAVYLCASSLRLQETQYFGPGTRLLVL.

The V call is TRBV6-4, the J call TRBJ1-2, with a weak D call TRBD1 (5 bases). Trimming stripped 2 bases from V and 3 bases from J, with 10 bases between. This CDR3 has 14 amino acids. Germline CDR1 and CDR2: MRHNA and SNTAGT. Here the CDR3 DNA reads TGTGCCAGCAGTGACGCCAGGGAGGACTATGGCTACACCTTC. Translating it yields CASSDAREDYGYTF.

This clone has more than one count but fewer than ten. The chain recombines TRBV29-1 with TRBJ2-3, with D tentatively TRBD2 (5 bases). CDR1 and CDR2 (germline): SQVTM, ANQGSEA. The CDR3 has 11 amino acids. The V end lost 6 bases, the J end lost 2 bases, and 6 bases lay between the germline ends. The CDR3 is CSVEDTDTQYF. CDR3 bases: TGCAGCGTGGAGGACACAGATACGCAGTATTTT.